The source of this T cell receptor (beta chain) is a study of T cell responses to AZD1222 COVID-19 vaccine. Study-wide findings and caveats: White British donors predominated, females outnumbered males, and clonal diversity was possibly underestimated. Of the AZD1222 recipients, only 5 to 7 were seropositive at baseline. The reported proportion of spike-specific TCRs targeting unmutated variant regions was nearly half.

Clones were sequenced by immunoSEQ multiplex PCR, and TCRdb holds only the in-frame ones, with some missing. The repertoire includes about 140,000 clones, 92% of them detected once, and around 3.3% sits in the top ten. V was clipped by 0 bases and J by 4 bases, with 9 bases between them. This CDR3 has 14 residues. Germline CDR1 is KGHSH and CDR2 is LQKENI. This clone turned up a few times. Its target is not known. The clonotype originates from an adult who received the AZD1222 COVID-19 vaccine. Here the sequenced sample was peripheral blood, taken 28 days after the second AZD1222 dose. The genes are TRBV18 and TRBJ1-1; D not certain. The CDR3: CASSPPGLGTEAFF. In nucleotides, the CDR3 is TGTGCCAGCTCACCACCTGGACTGGGCACTGAAGCTTTCTTT.